The 32 T cell receptor beta chains in this list originate from one sample, sequenced in a study of blood T cell repertoires in COVID-19. Assay used: immunoSEQ multiplex PCR; TCRdb lists only in-frame clones, some missing. This table has over 55,000 clones, approximately 80% appearing once. What was sequenced was PBMCs or T cells enriched from blood (not recorded which). These receptors were obtained from a woman aged 40 to 50 with acute COVID-19.

This clone was seen once. The CDR3 nucleotides read TGTGCCACAGACAGCTTAAACACCGGGGAGCTGTTTTTT. This gives the protein CATDSLNTGELFF. V usage is TRBV28 and J usage is TRBJ2-2; perhaps TRBD1 as D (5 bases). The CDR3 is 13 residues long. Trimming took off 10 bases at V and 2 bases at J, with 11 bases between the two ends. CDR1 and CDR2 from the germline V gene are MDHEN and SYDVKM.

J is TRBJ2-6 and V is TRBV16; 7 nucleotides match TRBD1. This CDR3 spans 19 amino acids. V dropped 4 bases and J dropped 0; count of bases not matched to a gene: 12. Germline V lookup: CDR1 KGHSY, CDR2 FQNENV. CDR3 region: CASSRAGTASFSGANVLTF. Here the CDR3 DNA reads TGTGCCAGCAGCCGTGCCGGGACAGCATCCTTCTCTGGGGCCAACGTCCTGACTTTC.

Only one count was recorded for this clone. The V call is TRBV10-3, the J call TRBJ1-3; 10 bases agree with TRBD1. V gave up 6 bases and J gave up 4 bases; unmatched junction bases: 12. Per germline, CDR1 ENHRY and CDR2 SYGVKD. The CDR3 covers 17 residues. The CDR3 loop reads CAIRNQRQGAEGNTIYF. CDR3 DNA sequence: TGTGCCATCAGGAATCAAAGACAGGGGGCGGAAGGAAACACCATATATTTT.

This clone turned up a few times. The chain couples TRBV2 to TRBJ1-5, with 9 positions matching TRBD1. This CDR3 is 16 amino acids long. V trimming: 5 bases; J trimming: 0 bases; junction bases outside the gene matches: 5. CDR1 SNHLY and CDR2 FYNNEI come from the germline V gene. DNA of the CDR3: TGTGCCAGCAGTCCCGGACAGGGGAATAGCAATCAGCCCCAGCATTTT. It translates to CASSPGQGNSNQPQHF.

This sequence joins TRBV24-1 and TRBJ2-1; 7 bases match TRBD2. Germline CDR1 reads KGHDR; CDR2 reads SFDVKD. This CDR3 has 16 residues. With 1 base clipped from V and 1 base from J, the junction kept 3 bases outside the gene matches. CDR3 sequence: CATSDFGSGSYNEQFF. The CDR3 DNA reads TGTGCCACCAGTGATTTTGGTAGCGGGTCCTACAATGAGCAGTTCTTC.

The chain carries TRBV7-3 and TRBJ2-7; 10 positions match TRBD1. Germline V gene lookup returns CDR1 SGHTA and CDR2 FQGTGA. The CDR3 is 15 residues long. Germline trimming cut 3 bases from V and 6 bases from J; bases unmatched to any gene: 8. The CDR3 spells CASSLSGTGEREQYF. Written as DNA, the CDR3 is TGTGCCAGCAGCTTGTCTGGGACAGGGGAGCGCGAGCAGTACTTC.

This clone was seen only a few times. The sample has other DNA sequences that encode this CDR3 too. The chain joins TRBV27 to TRBJ2-1; 10 nucleotides align to TRBD2. Per the germline V gene, CDR1 is MNHEY and CDR2 is SMNVEV (reference sequence). The CDR3 is 15 residues long. The trim removed 3 bases at V and 2 bases at J, leaving 1 base unmatched. The CDR3 bases are TGTGCCAGCAGTTTCAGCGGGAGGGCCTACAATGAGCAGTTCTTC. The encoded protein is CASSFSGRAYNEQFF.

The genes are TRBV24-1 and TRBJ1-6; D is perhaps TRBD1 (6 bases). The CDR3 loop spans 13 amino acids. The V and J ends lost 8 bases and 4 bases respectively, with 8 bases between them. Germline-derived CDR1 and CDR2 are KGHDR and SFDVKD. The CDR3 protein is CATNREYNSPLHF. The CDR3 DNA is TGTGCCACCAACAGGGAATATAATTCACCCCTCCACTTT.

The V gene is TRBV14, the J gene TRBJ2-1, with 9 positions matching TRBD2. The CDR3 contains 19 residues. In germline, CDR1 is SGHDN, CDR2 FVKESK. V gave up 5 bases and J gave up 0 bases; unmatched junction bases: 14. CDR3 bases: TGTGCCAGCAGCGTATTTGGCGGGAGGGCCATTAACTCCTACAATGAGCAGTTCTTC. It translates to CASSVFGGRAINSYNEQFF.

The chain is built from TRBV10-2 and TRBJ1-6; D is possibly TRBD1 (6 bases). V lost 0 bases and J 9 bases, leaving 24 bases between the germline ends. This CDR3 region has 19 residues. Germline V lookup: CDR1 WSHSY, CDR2 SAAADI. CDR3 amino acids: CASSESAPTGWRLSSPLHF. Here the CDR3 DNA reads TGCGCCAGCAGTGAGTCTGCCCCTACAGGGTGGAGGCTTTCTTCACCCCTCCACTTT.

This clone was picked up a small number of times. V is TRBV4-1 and J is TRBJ2-1; 10 bases line up with TRBD2. The CDR3 is 17 residues long. CDR1 and CDR2 from the germline V gene are MGHRA and YSYEKL. V was pared by 0 bases and J by 4 bases, with 6 bases of the junction left unmatched. CDR3 region: CASSQDWLAGVYNEQFF. Here the CDR3 DNA reads TGCGCCAGCAGCCAAGACTGGCTAGCGGGAGTGTACAATGAGCAGTTCTTC.

V usage is TRBV4-1 and J usage is TRBJ2-2; D is possibly TRBD1 (5 bases). This CDR3 is built from 17 residues. V was trimmed by 3 bases and J by 2 bases, leaving 16 bases between them. Germline lookup yields CDR1 MGHRA and CDR2 YSYEKL. The CDR3: CASSHRMGQTNTGELFF. The CDR3 DNA follows: TGCGCCAGCAGCCACAGAATGGGGCAGACAAACACCGGGGAGCTGTTTTTT.

The CDR3 sequence: CASSYSQGAEGYTF. The CDR3 coding sequence is TGTGCCAGCAGTTACTCGCAGGGGGCGGAAGGCTACACCTTC. The chain has TRBV6-5 and TRBJ1-2, with 8 bases fitting TRBD1. Looked up from germline, CDR1 is MNHEY and CDR2 is SVGAGI. V was clipped by 0 bases and J by 8 bases; unmatched bases: 5. The CDR3 totals 14 residues.

The J gene is TRBJ2-1, the V gene TRBV9, with D possibly being TRBD1 (5 bases). The V end lost 0 bases, the J end lost 8 bases, and 15 bases lay between the germline ends. Germline lookup yields CDR1 SGDLS and CDR2 YYNGEE. This CDR3 is built from 15 residues. The CDR3 DNA reads as TGTGCCAGCAGCGTAGAAGGGGCCTACGGCGATGAGCAGTTCTTC. This gives the protein CASSVEGAYGDEQFF. Combining the CDR3 with reference TRBV9 and TRBJ2-1 gives the whole variable domain DSGVTQTPKHLITATGQRVTLRCSPRSGDLSVYWYQQSLDQGLQFLIQYYNGEERAKGNILERFSAQQFPDLHSELNLSSLELGDSALYFCASSVEGAYGDEQFFGPGTRLTVL.

This clone occurred a few times. The sample holds other DNA sequences that translate to the same CDR3. The V gene is TRBV20-1, the J gene TRBJ2-1, with D perhaps matching TRBD1 (5 bases). Germline V gene data show CDR1 as DFQATT and CDR2 as SNEGSKA (reference sequence). Trimming left V 6 bases short and J 4 bases short, with 7 bases between. This CDR3 is built from 11 residues. CDR3 sequence (DNA): TGCAGTGCCAGACAGTACAATGAGCAGTTCTTC. Amino acid sequence: CSARQYNEQFF.

J is TRBJ1-5 and V is TRBV18; 11 nucleotides align to TRBD1. This CDR3 region has 15 residues. V lost 3 bases to trimming and J lost 2 bases; unmatched junction nucleotides: 0. CDR1 and CDR2 from the germline V gene are KGHSH and LQKENI. The CDR3 loop is CASSPGQGGNQPQHF. The CDR3 region has the DNA TGTGCCAGCTCACCGGGACAGGGGGGCAATCAGCCCCAGCATTTT. The whole variable domain, filled in from reference TRBV18 and TRBJ1-5, reads NAGVMQNPRHLVRRRGQEARLRCSPMKGHSHVYWYRQLPEEGLKFMVYLQKENIIDESGMPKERFSAEFPKEGPSILRIQQVVRGDSAAYFCASSPGQGGNQPQHFGDGTRLSIL.

This chain connects TRBV15 to TRBJ2-1; D gene ambiguous. CDR3 length equals 15 residues. Germline lookup yields CDR1 LNHNV and CDR2 YYDKDF (reference sequence). V dropped 0 bases and J dropped 7 bases, with 13 bases sitting between them. CDR3 sequence (DNA): TGTGCCACCAGCAGAGATTGGATGTTGGAGAATGAGCAGTTCTTC. Amino acid sequence: CATSRDWMLENEQFF.

This chain connects TRBV2 to TRBJ1-5; maybe TRBD1 (5 bases). This CDR3 has 14 residues. Between the trimmed V and J ends, which lost 3 bases and 4 bases, there was a span of 10 bases. Germline V gives CDR1 SNHLY, CDR2 FYNNEI. The CDR3 is CASSDGGGNQPQHF. CDR3 coding DNA: TGTGCCAGCAGTGATGGGGGGGGGAATCAGCCCCAGCATTTT.

The chain is built from TRBV5-1 and TRBJ2-5; D ambiguous. Trimming pared 0 bases from V and 1 base from J, leaving 4 bases between. CDR3 size: 13 residues. Per the germline V gene, CDR1 is SGHRS and CDR2 is YFSETQ. CDR3 region: CASSLGGQETQYF. The CDR3 DNA is TGCGCCAGCAGCTTGGGAGGCCAAGAGACCCAGTACTTC.

Details on this clone: An end of the junction differs from the germline gene, which may be a read error. The V gene is TRBV7-7, the J gene TRBJ2-7; TRBD2 aligns across 14 bases. The CDR3 consists of 17 residues. Germline values: CDR1 SSHAT, CDR2 FNYEAQ (reference sequence). CDR3 in amino acids: CASSPAKGTSGSNEQYF. The CDR3 nucleotides read TGTGCTAGCAGCCCCGCCAAAGGGACTAGCGGGAGTAACGAGCAGTACTTC. Based on the CDR3 plus reference TRBV7-7 and TRBJ2-7, the full variable domain is GAGVSQSPRYKVTKRGQDVTLRCDPISSHATLYWYQQALGQGPEFLTYFNYEAQPDKSGLPSDRFSAERPEGSISTLTIQRTEQRDSAMYRCASSPAKGTSGSNEQYFGPGTRLTVT.

The chain recombines TRBV28 with TRBJ2-5, with TRBD1 matching over 10 bases. The CDR3 has 19 residues. With 1 base clipped from V and 4 bases from J, the junction kept 15 bases outside the gene matches. CDR1 is MDHEN, CDR2 SYDVKM, per germline. This CDR3 is CASSLFPIPTGGTLETQYF. CDR3 DNA: TGTGCCAGCAGTTTATTCCCAATCCCGACAGGGGGCACGTTAGAGACCCAGTACTTC.

The chain recombines TRBV5-1 with TRBJ1-1; maybe TRBD1 (5 bases). This CDR3 spans 14 amino acids. Trimming pared 3 bases from V and 1 base from J, leaving 10 bases between. Per the germline V gene, CDR1 is SGHRS and CDR2 is YFSETQ. The CDR3 sequence: CASSSIGENTEAFF. CDR3 bases: TGCGCCAGCAGCTCAATAGGGGAGAACACTGAAGCTTTCTTT.

This clone appeared once. The V call is TRBV4-1, the J call TRBJ1-5; D is uncertain. The CDR3 is 15 residues long. Per germline, CDR1 MGHRA and CDR2 YSYEKL. Trimming removed 1 base at V and 5 bases at J, with 12 bases between. CDR3 sequence: CASSQVEGRYQPQHF. Written as DNA, the CDR3 is TGCGCCAGCAGCCAAGTCGAGGGTCGTTATCAGCCCCAGCATTTT.

This rearrangement joins TRBV5-1 to TRBJ2-5, with 7 bases aligning to TRBD1. Germline V gene sequence: CDR1 SGHRS, CDR2 YFSETQ. The CDR3 is made up of 15 amino acids. Trimming at V came to 0 bases and at J to 0 bases, leaving 2 bases not matched to a gene. The CDR3: CASSLDRGNQETQYF. The DNA of the CDR3 is TGCGCCAGCAGCTTGGACAGGGGTAACCAAGAGACCCAGTACTTC.

This clone was detected only a few times. The V call is TRBV6-1, the J call TRBJ1-5, with 11 nucleotides matching TRBD1. Trimming took 1 base from V and 7 from J; bases not matched to a gene: 3. The CDR3 extends over 15 amino acids. Germline V gene data show CDR1 as MNHNS and CDR2 as SASEGT. This CDR3 reads CASSEEGQGGQPQHF. The CDR3 DNA reads as TGTGCCAGCAGTGAAGAGGGACAGGGGGGCCAGCCCCAGCATTTT.

The chain joins TRBV28 to TRBJ1-5, with TRBD1 identical over 7 bases. Trimming removed 5 bases from V and 7 bases from J; junction bases left unmatched: 5. Per germline, CDR1 MDHEN and CDR2 SYDVKM. CDR3 length: 13 residues. The CDR3 DNA follows: TGTGCCAGCAGTGACAGGGCTGGGCAGCCCCAGCATTTT. Protein product: CASSDRAGQPQHF.

The V and J genes are TRBV19 and TRBJ2-3; a weak D match, TRBD2 (5 bases). Germline V gene lookup returns CDR1 LNHDA and CDR2 SQIVND (reference sequence). CDR3 length: 16 residues. Trimming left V 7 bases short and J 3 bases short, with 20 bases between. CDR3 in amino acids: CASTDSLGIGTDTQYF. DNA of the CDR3: TGTGCCAGTACCGATTCCCTCGGGATCGGGACAGATACGCAGTATTTT.

The rearrangement uses TRBV12-5 and TRBJ2-1; tentatively, D is TRBD2 (5 bases). Germline V CDR1 and CDR2: LGHNT, FRNRAP. The CDR3 totals 11 residues. The germline V and J ends were trimmed by 9 bases and 6 bases, with 9 bases remaining between them. CDR3: CASAGLNEQFF. CDR3 DNA: TGTGCTAGCGCGGGCCTCAATGAGCAGTTCTTC.

With regard to this clone: The sample has other DNA sequences that encode this CDR3 too. The J gene is TRBJ1-2, the V gene TRBV12-3 or TRBV12-4; D perhaps matches TRBD1 (5 bases). This CDR3 is built from 11 residues. The V and J ends lost 4 bases and 8 bases respectively, with 8 bases between them. The CDR3, as DNA: TGTGCCAGCAGTTCAGGGTTCGGCTACACCTTC. Protein sequence: CASSSGFGYTF.

This clone was seen only a few times. V gene TRBV7-9 combines with J gene TRBJ1-5, with D hard to call. The CDR3 spans 13 residues. Germline assignment: CDR1 SEHNR and CDR2 FQNEAQ (reference sequence). V dropped 5 bases and J dropped 10 bases, with 15 bases sitting between them. DNA of the CDR3: TGTGCCAGCAGCCCCGGTGAGGGTCAACCCCAGCATTTT. The encoded protein is CASSPGEGQPQHF.

V gene TRBV18 combines with J gene TRBJ1-5, with TRBD1 matching over 7 bases. The CDR3 has 16 amino acids. The junction had 9 bases not matched to a gene; V was cut back by 6 bases and J by 1 base. CDR1 is KGHSH, CDR2 LQKENI, per germline. The CDR3 DNA sequence: TGTGCCAGCTCTCACAGACAGGGATCAAGCAATCAGCCCCAGCATTTT. This gives the protein CASSHRQGSSNQPQHF.

The chain uses TRBV19 and TRBJ1-5; D unresolved. Looked up from germline, CDR1 is LNHDA and CDR2 is SQIVND (reference sequence). V lost 7 bases and J 4 bases, leaving 17 bases between the germline ends. The CDR3 loop spans 15 amino acids. CDR3 in DNA: TGTGCCAGTACCCCCGTGGCAGGCAAAAATCAGCCCCAGCATTTT. It yields the protein CASTPVAGKNQPQHF.